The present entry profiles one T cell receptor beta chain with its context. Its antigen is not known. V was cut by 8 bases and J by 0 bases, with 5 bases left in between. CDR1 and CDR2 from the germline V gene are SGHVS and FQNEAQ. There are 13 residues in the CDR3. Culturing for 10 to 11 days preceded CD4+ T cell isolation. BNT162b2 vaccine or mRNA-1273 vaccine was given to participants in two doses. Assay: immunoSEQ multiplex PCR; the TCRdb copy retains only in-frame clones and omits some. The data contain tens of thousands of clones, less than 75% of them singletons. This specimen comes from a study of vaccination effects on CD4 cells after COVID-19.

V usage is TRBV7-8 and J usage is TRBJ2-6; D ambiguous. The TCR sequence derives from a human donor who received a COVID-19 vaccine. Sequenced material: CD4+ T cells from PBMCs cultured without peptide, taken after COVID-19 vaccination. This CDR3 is CASAFSGANVLTF. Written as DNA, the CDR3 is TGTGCCAGCGCCTTCTCTGGGGCCAACGTCCTGACTTTC.